The next 5 T cell receptor beta chains were all read from a single sample in a study of low-dose radiotherapy and immunotherapy resistance in tumors. Described time point: before trial treatment. A constant-region primer paired with the V-primer adapter amplified TCRs over 20 PCR cycles. One entry per CDR3 protein, called by TCRdb with MiXCR from the reads. Among tens of thousands of distinct CDR3 sequences listed, about 12% were seen once. Sequencing was performed on PBMCs, taken before treatment. The source is a female donor with ovarian cancer.

This clonotype has a count of ten or more. This rearrangement joins TRBV29-1 to TRBJ2-2; D is uncertain. The V gene's germline CDR1 is SQVTM and CDR2 ANQGSEA. V was clipped by 5 bases and J by 0 bases, with 10 bases between them. This CDR3 region has 14 residues. CDR3 DNA: TGCAGCGTTCGTTCAGTTACGAACACCGGGGAGCTGTTTTTT. Encoded protein: CSVRSVTNTGELFF.

This clonotype was detected ten times or more. The rearrangement links TRBV3-1 to TRBJ2-7; D perhaps matches TRBD1 (5 bases). V gave up 2 bases and J gave up 7 bases, with 12 bases separating them. Germline V gives CDR1 LGHDT, CDR2 YNNKEL (reference sequence). The CDR3 is 13 residues long. The CDR3 DNA reads as TGTGCCAGCAGCCAAAGGACATCGGAAGAGCAGTACTTC. It is translated as CASSQRTSEEQYF.

This clonotype was found many times. The chain couples TRBV20-1 to TRBJ2-2; D gene unclear. Trimming shortened V by 6 bases and J by 4 bases, and 9 bases separated the two germline ends. The length of the CDR3 is 12 residues. Germline CDR1 DFQATT, CDR2 SNEGSKA (reference sequence). The CDR3 nucleotides read TGCAGTGCCGGTCACCTCACCGGGGAGCTGTTTTTT. As protein: CSAGHLTGELFF.

This clonotype was seen repeatedly, ten times or more. The rearrangement links TRBV19 to TRBJ2-1; no reliable D call. The CDR3 loop spans 13 amino acids. Trimming took off 7 bases at V and 9 bases at J, with 16 bases between the two ends. The V gene's germline CDR1 is LNHDA and CDR2 SQIVND (reference sequence). CDR3 residues: CASISRKGIEQFF. Written as DNA, the CDR3 is TGTGCCAGTATTTCTCGGAAGGGAATTGAGCAGTTCTTC.

This clonotype was observed many times. V gene TRBV10-3 combines with J gene TRBJ1-1; tentative D call: TRBD1 (5 bases). Germline loops: CDR1 ENHRY, CDR2 SYGVKD. Trimming took off 3 bases at V and 4 bases at J, with 12 bases between the two ends. There are 14 residues in the CDR3. In nucleotides, the CDR3 is TGTGCCATCAGTGATAGCGCTGGGGGCACTGAAGCTTTCTTT. It specifies CAISDSAGGTEAFF.